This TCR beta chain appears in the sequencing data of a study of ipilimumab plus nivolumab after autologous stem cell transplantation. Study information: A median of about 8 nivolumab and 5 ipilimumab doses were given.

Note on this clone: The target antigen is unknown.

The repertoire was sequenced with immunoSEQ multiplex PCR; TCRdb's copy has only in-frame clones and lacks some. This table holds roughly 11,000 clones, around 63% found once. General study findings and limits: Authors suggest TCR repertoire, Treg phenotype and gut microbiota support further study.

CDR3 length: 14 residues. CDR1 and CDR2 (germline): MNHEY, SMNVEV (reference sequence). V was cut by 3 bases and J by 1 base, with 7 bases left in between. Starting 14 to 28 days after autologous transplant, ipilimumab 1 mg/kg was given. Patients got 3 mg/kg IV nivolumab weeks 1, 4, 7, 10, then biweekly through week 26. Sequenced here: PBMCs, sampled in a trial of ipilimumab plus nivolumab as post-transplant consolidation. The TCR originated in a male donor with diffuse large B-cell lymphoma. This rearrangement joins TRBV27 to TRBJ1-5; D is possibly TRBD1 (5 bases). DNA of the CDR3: TGTGCCAGCAGTTTGAACAGGAGCAATCAGCCCCAGCATTTT. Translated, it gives CASSLNRSNQPQHF.